What follows are 13 T cell receptor beta chains derived from one specimen sequenced in a study of cytomegalovirus exposure and HLA in healthy donors. The primer mix had 60 Vbeta and 13 Jbeta primers. Measured with immunoSEQ multiplex PCR; TCRdb has only the in-frame clones, and not every one. Among around 150,000 clones, 65% to 85% were seen once, and the ten largest hold 4.3%. The sample was PBMCs. These receptors came from a middle-aged woman in good health and CMV-seropositive.

The chain couples TRBV28 to TRBJ1-5; 10 bases agree with TRBD1. This CDR3 is built from 15 residues. V shed 5 bases and J 5 bases; nucleotides not matched to a gene: 6. Germline CDR1 and CDR2: MDHEN and SYDVKM. The CDR3 DNA reads as TGTGCCAGCAGTCCCGGGACAGGGGATGATCAGCCCCAGCATTTT. It is translated as CASSPGTGDDQPQHF.

The chain employs TRBV28 and TRBJ1-1; TRBD1 matches 8 bases. V shed 6 bases, J shed 5 bases, and the junction held 8 bases outside the gene matches. The CDR3 runs 14 residues. Per germline, CDR1 MDHEN and CDR2 SYDVKM. The CDR3: CASSPATGVTEAFF. The CDR3 DNA sequence: TGTGCCAGCAGCCCTGCGACAGGGGTGACTGAAGCTTTCTTT.

The chain employs TRBV9 and TRBJ2-1, with 10 bases aligning to TRBD1. Losses at the gene ends were 1 base for V and 9 bases for J; bases not matched to a gene: 1. Germline CDR1 and CDR2: SGDLS and YYNGEE. The CDR3 runs to 13 residues. The CDR3 sequence is CASSVWDRGEQFF. CDR3 in DNA: TGTGCCAGCAGCGTATGGGACAGGGGTGAGCAGTTCTTC.

The table lists this clone with a count of one. V usage is TRBV6-5 and J usage is TRBJ2-1, with TRBD2 identical over 13 bases. The CDR3 consists of 15 residues. J was trimmed by 7 bases and V by 7 bases; bases with no gene match: 7. The germline V gene encodes CDR1 MNHEY and CDR2 SVGAGI. CDR3 nucleotides: TGTGCCAGCAATTTACTAGCGGGAGGGCCGAATGAGCAGTTCTTC. It is translated as CASNLLAGGPNEQFF.

The V call is TRBV11-2, the J call TRBJ2-2; the match to TRBD1 covers 7 bases. In germline, CDR1 is SGHAT, CDR2 FQNNGV. V lost 0 bases and J lost 6; bases outside the gene matches: 1. The CDR3 has 14 residues. Here the CDR3 DNA reads TGTGCCAGCAGCTTAGATAGGGGGCCCGGGGAGCTGTTTTTT. Amino acids: CASSLDRGPGELFF.

The gene calls are TRBV15 and TRBJ2-7; a possible D gene is TRBD1 (6 bases). The CDR3 covers 14 residues. From germline, CDR1 is LNHNV and CDR2 YYDKDF (reference sequence). Trimming left V 0 bases short and J 3 bases short, with 9 bases between. CDR3: CATSRETGLYEQYF. The CDR3 DNA follows: TGTGCCACCAGCAGAGAGACAGGTCTCTACGAGCAGTACTTC.

This sequence joins TRBV5-1 and TRBJ2-5, with 10 bases fitting TRBD1. Germline loops: CDR1 SGHRS, CDR2 YFSETQ. The CDR3 sequence is 13 residues long. Trimming cost V 4 bases and J 6 bases; bases outside gene matches: 3. CDR3 DNA sequence: TGCGCCAGCAGCCCGGACAGGGGGAAGACCCAGTACTTC. As protein: CASSPDRGKTQYF.

The chain has TRBV9 and TRBJ1-1; D not resolved. The CDR3 extends over 13 amino acids. Germline V gene sequence: CDR1 SGDLS, CDR2 YYNGEE. Between the trimmed V and J ends, which lost 0 bases and 4 bases, there was a span of 7 bases. The CDR3: CASSVAPGTEAFF. The CDR3 coding sequence is TGTGCCAGCAGCGTAGCTCCGGGCACTGAAGCTTTCTTT.

The chain carries TRBV19 and TRBJ2-1; TRBD1 agrees at 7 bases. The ends lost 4 bases at V and 7 bases at J; junction bases unmatched: 13. This CDR3 is built from 16 residues. In germline, CDR1 is LNHDA, CDR2 SQIVND (reference sequence). The CDR3 spells CASSTPGQNLGNEQFF. The CDR3 bases are TGTGCCAGTAGTACCCCGGGACAGAACCTTGGGAATGAGCAGTTCTTC. Supplemented by reference TRBV19 and TRBJ2-1, the full variable domain reads DGGITQSPKYLFRKEGQNVTLSCEQNLNHDAMYWYRQDPGQGLRLIYYSQIVNDFQKGDIAEGYSVSREKKESFPLTVTSAQKNPTAFYLCASSTPGQNLGNEQFFGPGTRLTVL.

V usage is TRBV28 and J usage is TRBJ1-1, with 8 bases lining up with TRBD1. The V segment lost 2 bases and the J segment 4 bases; nucleotides outside the gene matches: 6. Germline V gives CDR1 MDHEN, CDR2 SYDVKM. The CDR3 contains 15 residues. The CDR3 region has the DNA TGTGCCAGCAGTTTACCAGGGGGCGGAAGCACTGAAGCTTTCTTT. Translated, it gives CASSLPGGGSTEAFF.

V and J are TRBV7-3 and TRBJ2-3; 10 bases match TRBD1. The CDR3 has 14 residues. Germline loops: CDR1 SGHTA, CDR2 FQGTGA. With 5 bases clipped from V and 4 bases from J, the junction kept 3 bases outside the gene matches. The CDR3 sequence is CASSKTGGADTQYF. The DNA of the CDR3 is TGTGCCAGCAGCAAGACAGGGGGCGCAGATACGCAGTATTTT.

This sequence joins TRBV27 and TRBJ1-5; D is uncertain. The V end was cut by 6 bases, the J end by 4 bases, with 10 bases between. The CDR3 is 13 residues long. Germline CDR1 is MNHEY and CDR2 is SMNVEV (reference sequence). CDR3 sequence: CASRPTGNQPQHF. In DNA form, the CDR3 reads TGTGCCAGCAGACCCACGGGGAATCAGCCCCAGCATTTT.

The CDR3 loop is CASARDTTHQPQHF. CDR3 sequence (DNA): TGTGCCAGCGCCCGGGACACAACTCATCAGCCCCAGCATTTT. This chain connects TRBV6-5 to TRBJ1-5, with D possibly matching TRBD1 (6 bases). Germline-derived CDR1 and CDR2 are MNHEY and SVGAGI. This CDR3 has 14 amino acids. V was shortened by 8 bases and J by 5 bases, with 16 bases between the two germline ends.